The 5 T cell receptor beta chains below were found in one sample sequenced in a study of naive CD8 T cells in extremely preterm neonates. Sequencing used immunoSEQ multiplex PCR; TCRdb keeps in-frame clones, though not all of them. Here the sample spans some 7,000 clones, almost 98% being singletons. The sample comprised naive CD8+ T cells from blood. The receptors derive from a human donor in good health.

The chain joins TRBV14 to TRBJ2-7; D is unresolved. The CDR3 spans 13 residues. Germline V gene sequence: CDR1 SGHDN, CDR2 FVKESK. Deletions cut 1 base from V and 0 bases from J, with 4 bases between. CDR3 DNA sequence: TGTGCCAGCAGCCAAGTCGTCTCCTACGAGCAGTACTTC. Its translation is CASSQVVSYEQYF.

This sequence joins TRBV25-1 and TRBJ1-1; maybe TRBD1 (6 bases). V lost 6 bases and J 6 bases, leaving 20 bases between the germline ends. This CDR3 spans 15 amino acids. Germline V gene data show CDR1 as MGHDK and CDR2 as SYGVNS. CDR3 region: CASSLMGGARAEAFF. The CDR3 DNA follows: TGTGCCAGCAGCCTAATGGGGGGGGCTAGGGCTGAAGCTTTCTTT.

The CDR3 protein is CASSQEIAGNEQFF. For the CDR3, the DNA is TGTGCCAGCAGCCAAGAGATCGCGGGCAATGAGCAGTTCTTC. The gene calls are TRBV4-2 and TRBJ2-1, with D possibly TRBD2 on 5 matching bases. The CDR3 loop spans 14 amino acids. Germline V gene lookup returns CDR1 LGHNA and CDR2 YNFKEQ. Trimming removed 0 bases from V and 6 bases from J, with 9 bases in between.

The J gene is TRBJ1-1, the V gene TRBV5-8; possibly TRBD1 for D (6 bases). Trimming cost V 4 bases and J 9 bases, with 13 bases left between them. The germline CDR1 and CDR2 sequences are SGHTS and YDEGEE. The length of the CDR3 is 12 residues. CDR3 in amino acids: CASSPQGTQAFF. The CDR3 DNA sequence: TGTGCCAGCAGCCCACAGGGAACGCAAGCTTTCTTT.

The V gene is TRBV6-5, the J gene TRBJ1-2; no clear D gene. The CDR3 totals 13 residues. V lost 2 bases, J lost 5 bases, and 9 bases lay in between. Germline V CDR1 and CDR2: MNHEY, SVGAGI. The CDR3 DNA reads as TGTGCCAGCAGTTACCACAGTGGATATGGCTACACCTTC. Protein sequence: CASSYHSGYGYTF.